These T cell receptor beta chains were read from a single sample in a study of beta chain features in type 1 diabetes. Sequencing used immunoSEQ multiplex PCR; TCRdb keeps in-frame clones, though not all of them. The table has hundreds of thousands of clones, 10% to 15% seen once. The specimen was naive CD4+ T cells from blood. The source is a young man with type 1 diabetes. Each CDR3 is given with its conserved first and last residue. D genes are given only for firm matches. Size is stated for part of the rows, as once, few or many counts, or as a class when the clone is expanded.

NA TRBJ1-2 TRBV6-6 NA CASSLRTGNYGYTF TGTGCCAGCAGTCTCCGGACGGGAAACTATGGCTACACCTTC
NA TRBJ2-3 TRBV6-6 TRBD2 CASSSRTSGGTDTQYF TGTGCCAGCAGCTCCCGGACTAGCGGGGGCACAGATACGCAGTATTTT
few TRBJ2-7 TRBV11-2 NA CASGRTYEQYF TGTGCCAGCGGCAGGACCTACGAGCAGTACTTC
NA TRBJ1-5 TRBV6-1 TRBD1 CASSGQGNFNQPQHF TGTGCCAGCAGTGGACAGGGGAACTTCAATCAGCCCCAGCATTTT
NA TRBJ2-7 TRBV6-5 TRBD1 CASSYAGTGPYEQYF TGTGCCAGCAGTTACGCCGGGACAGGGCCCTACGAGCAGTACTTC
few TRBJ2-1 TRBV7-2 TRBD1 CASSSWTGAHNEQFF TGTGCCAGCAGCTCCTGGACAGGGGCGCACAATGAGCAGTTCTTC
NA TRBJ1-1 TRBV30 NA CAWSVTPEAFF TGTGCCTGGAGTGTAACGCCTGAAGCTTTCTTT
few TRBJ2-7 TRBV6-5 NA CASSLLGGEQYF TGTGCCAGCAGTCTGCTCGGGGGCGAGCAGTACTTC
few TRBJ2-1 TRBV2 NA CASSPVNWQFF TGTGCCAGCAGTCCCGTAAATTGGCAGTTCTTC
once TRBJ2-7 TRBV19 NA CASSISRADEQYF TGTGCCAGTAGTATCTCCAGGGCGGACGAGCAGTACTTC
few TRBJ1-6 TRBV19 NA CASTTKSSYNSPLHF TGTGCCAGTACCACCAAGAGCTCCTATAATTCACCCCTCCACTTT
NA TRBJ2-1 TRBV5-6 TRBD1 CASSVVGTGGSYNEQFF TGTGCCAGCAGCGTGGTGGGGACAGGGGGCTCCTACAATGAGCAGTTCTTC
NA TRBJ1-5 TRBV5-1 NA CASSLTPGVGQPQHF TGCGCCAGCAGCTTGACCCCCGGAGTCGGTCAGCCCCAGCATTTT
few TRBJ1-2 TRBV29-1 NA CSVPGRGGNYGYTF TGCAGCGTACCCGGAAGGGGGGGTAACTATGGCTACACCTTC
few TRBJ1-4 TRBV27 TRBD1 CASHSTGATNEKLFF TGTGCCAGCCATTCGACAGGGGCAACTAATGAAAAACTGTTTTTT
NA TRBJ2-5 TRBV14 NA CASSQAREAQYF TGTGCCAGCAGCCAAGCAAGGGAGGCCCAGTACTTC
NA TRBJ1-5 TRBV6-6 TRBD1 CASSYETGGNQPQHF TGTGCCAGCAGTTACGAGACAGGGGGCAATCAGCCCCAGCATTTT